The rows below give T cell receptor beta chains drawn from one sample of a study of response to subunit inactivated influenza vaccine. TCRdb ran MiXCR on the RT-PCR reads and lists one entry per CDR3 protein. Among around 540,000 distinct CDR3 sequences listed, over 9.5% were seen once. The sequencing here drew on PBMCs from blood, taken on the day of vaccination. The receptor set was obtained from a man aged 50 to 60 who received an inactivated influenza vaccine. CDR3s include the opening cysteine and the closing phenylalanine or tryptophan. D genes are given only for firm matches. The size entry is marked missing in some rows and otherwise reads once, few, many or a size class.

clone_size: .
v_call: TRBV12-3/TRBV12-4
cdr3_length: 16
d_call: .
j_call: TRBJ2-5
cdr3_nt: TGTGCCAGCAGTTTATCCCCAATCGGGGCGGAAGAGACCCAGTACTTC
cdr3_aa: CASSLSPIGAEETQYF

clone_size: .
v_call: TRBV4-1
cdr3_length: 13
d_call: .
j_call: TRBJ2-5
cdr3_nt: TGCGCCAGCAGCCAAAGCGCGTCCGAGACCCAGTACTTC
cdr3_aa: CASSQSASETQYF

clone_size: few
v_call: TRBV2
cdr3_length: 15
d_call: TRBD2
j_call: TRBJ2-5
cdr3_nt: TGTGCCAGCAGTCTCCTAGCGGGGCTCCAAGAGACCCAGTACTTC
cdr3_aa: CASSLLAGLQETQYF

clone_size: .
v_call: TRBV5-1
cdr3_length: 16
d_call: .
j_call: TRBJ2-3
cdr3_nt: TGCGCCAGCAGCTTACATCCGACAGGCAGCACAGATACGCAGTATTTT
cdr3_aa: CASSLHPTGSTDTQYF

clone_size: .
v_call: TRBV5-1
cdr3_length: 15
d_call: TRBD1
j_call: TRBJ2-3
cdr3_nt: TGCGCCAGCAGCTCAAGACAGGGGGCTCCAGATACGCAGTATTTT
cdr3_aa: CASSSRQGAPDTQYF

clone_size: few
v_call: TRBV6-1
cdr3_length: 15
d_call: TRBD1
j_call: TRBJ2-2
cdr3_nt: TGTGCCAGCAGTAAGACGGGACAGTATACCGGGGAGCTGTTTTTT
cdr3_aa: CASSKTGQYTGELFF

clone_size: few
v_call: TRBV4-1
cdr3_length: 17
d_call: .
j_call: TRBJ2-2
cdr3_nt: TGCGCCAGCAGCCAAGGCCCTTCCCACGTACTCACCGGGGAGCTGTTTTTT
cdr3_aa: CASSQGPSHVLTGELFF

clone_size: .
v_call: TRBV29-1
cdr3_length: 14
d_call: TRBD1
j_call: TRBJ1-5
cdr3_nt: TGCAGCGTTTCCGGGACAGGGGGCAGGCAGCCCCAGCATTTT
cdr3_aa: CSVSGTGGRQPQHF

clone_size: .
v_call: TRBV5-1
cdr3_length: 14
d_call: .
j_call: TRBJ1-4
cdr3_nt: TGCGCCAGCAGCTACCTGACGGTTGATGAAAAACCGTTTTTT
cdr3_aa: CASSYLTVDEKPFF

clone_size: many
v_call: TRBV6-1
cdr3_length: 15
d_call: TRBD2
j_call: TRBJ2-2
cdr3_nt: TGTGCCAGCAGTCCTTATAGCGGGGGTGCCGGGGAGCTGTTTTTT
cdr3_aa: CASSPYSGGAGELFF

clone_size: .
v_call: TRBV7-2
cdr3_length: 15
d_call: TRBD1
j_call: TRBJ2-7
cdr3_nt: TGTGCCAGCAGCAAACAACAGGGGGCAATTTTCGAGCAGTACTTC
cdr3_aa: CASSKQQGAIFEQYF

clone_size: few
v_call: TRBV7-8
cdr3_length: 19
d_call: TRBD1
j_call: TRBJ1-5
cdr3_nt: TGTGCCAGCAGCTTGGACCGGGACAGGGTCCCTTATAGCAATCAGCCCCAGCATTTT
cdr3_aa: CASSLDRDRVPYSNQPQHF

clone_size: few
v_call: TRBV12-3/TRBV12-4
cdr3_length: 16
d_call: TRBD2
j_call: TRBJ2-7
cdr3_nt: TGTGCCAGCAGTTTCTCTAGCGGGAGGGCCTCCTACGAGCAGTACTTC
cdr3_aa: CASSFSSGRASYEQYF

clone_size: few
v_call: TRBV9
cdr3_length: 13
d_call: .
j_call: TRBJ1-1
cdr3_nt: TGTGCCAGCAGTTCCCCCCAGGACACTGAAGCTTTCTTT
cdr3_aa: CASSSPQDTEAFF

clone_size: .
v_call: TRBV3-1
cdr3_length: 15
d_call: .
j_call: TRBJ2-2
cdr3_nt: TGTGCCAGCAGCAAGCAGATCCTGAACACCGGGGAGCTGTTTTTT
cdr3_aa: CASSKQILNTGELFF

clone_size: few
v_call: TRBV11-2
cdr3_length: 17
d_call: TRBD2
j_call: TRBJ2-3
cdr3_nt: TGTGCCAGCAGCCCCCCCTGGTTACTAGCGAGCACAGATACGCAGTATTTT
cdr3_aa: CASSPPWLLASTDTQYF

clone_size: few
v_call: TRBV19
cdr3_length: 12
d_call: .
j_call: TRBJ2-7
cdr3_nt: TGTGCCAGTAGGTCGGGTCCGGACGAGCAGTACTTC
cdr3_aa: CASRSGPDEQYF

clone_size: few
v_call: TRBV28
cdr3_length: 16
d_call: .
j_call: TRBJ1-5
cdr3_nt: TGTGCCAGCAGTGGGAGTGGGCAGGGACTCTCTCAGCCCCAGCATTTT
cdr3_aa: CASSGSGQGLSQPQHF

clone_size: few
v_call: TRBV7-2
cdr3_length: 14
d_call: .
j_call: TRBJ2-7
cdr3_nt: TGTGCCAGCAGCTTAATGATTAGCGCCAAGGGGCAGTACTTC
cdr3_aa: CASSLMISAKGQYF

clone_size: .
v_call: TRBV11-3
cdr3_length: 16
d_call: .
j_call: TRBJ2-3
cdr3_nt: TGTGCCAGCAGCTCGTTCCAGGGGAGGGGCACAGATACGCAGTATTTT
cdr3_aa: CASSSFQGRGTDTQYF

clone_size: few
v_call: TRBV15
cdr3_length: 14
d_call: .
j_call: TRBJ2-5
cdr3_nt: TGTGCCACCAGCAGAGATCACGGGGGCGAGACCCAGTACTTC
cdr3_aa: CATSRDHGGETQYF

clone_size: few
v_call: TRBV4-1
cdr3_length: 13
d_call: .
j_call: TRBJ2-3
cdr3_nt: TGCGCCAGCAGCCATTGGTTAGCAGATACGCAGTATTTT
cdr3_aa: CASSHWLADTQYF

clone_size: .
v_call: TRBV10-3
cdr3_length: 15
d_call: .
j_call: TRBJ2-5
cdr3_nt: TGTGCCATCAGTGTGAGGGGGGGGATCCAAGAGACCCAGTACTTC
cdr3_aa: CAISVRGGIQETQYF

clone_size: .
v_call: TRBV7-8
cdr3_length: 14
d_call: TRBD1
j_call: TRBJ1-1
cdr3_nt: TGTGCCAGCAGATACAGGGGGCTAGGGACTGAAGCTTTCTTT
cdr3_aa: CASRYRGLGTEAFF

clone_size: few
v_call: TRBV25-1
cdr3_length: 15
d_call: .
j_call: TRBJ2-2
cdr3_nt: TGTGCCAGCAGTGAACTGGCTAGCAACACCGGGGAGCTGTTTTTT
cdr3_aa: CASSELASNTGELFF

clone_size: once
v_call: TRBV7-9
cdr3_length: 15
d_call: .
j_call: TRBJ2-1
cdr3_nt: TGTGTCAGCAGCTTCAGGGAGAGCTCCTACAATGAGCAGTTCTTC
cdr3_aa: CVSSFRESSYNEQFF

clone_size: many
v_call: TRBV4-2
cdr3_length: 15
d_call: .
j_call: TRBJ1-6
cdr3_nt: TGTGCCAGCAGCCAAAGGGAATTGGCCTTTTCACCCCTCCACTTT
cdr3_aa: CASSQRELAFSPLHF

clone_size: few
v_call: TRBV5-1
cdr3_length: 16
d_call: TRBD2
j_call: TRBJ2-5
cdr3_nt: TGCGCCAGCAGCTTGGGGTCTAGCGGGGGAGGTGAGACCCAGTACTTC
cdr3_aa: CASSLGSSGGGETQYF

clone_size: few
v_call: TRBV6-6
cdr3_length: 13
d_call: .
j_call: TRBJ2-7
cdr3_nt: TGTGCCAGCAGTTACTCGCGCCCGGACGAGCAGTACTTC
cdr3_aa: CASSYSRPDEQYF

clone_size: .
v_call: TRBV18
cdr3_length: 13
d_call: .
j_call: TRBJ2-7
cdr3_nt: TGTGCCAGCTCACTTAACAGCCCCTACGAGCAGTACTTC
cdr3_aa: CASSLNSPYEQYF

clone_size: .
v_call: TRBV4-3
cdr3_length: 13
d_call: TRBD1
j_call: TRBJ2-7
cdr3_nt: TGCGCCAGCAGCCATTACAGGGGCTACGAGCAGTACTTC
cdr3_aa: CASSHYRGYEQYF

clone_size: many
v_call: TRBV12-3/TRBV12-4
cdr3_length: 13
d_call: .
j_call: TRBJ2-5
cdr3_nt: TGTGCCAGCAGAGACAGCAACCAAGAGACCCAGTACTTC
cdr3_aa: CASRDSNQETQYF

clone_size: few
v_call: TRBV29-1
cdr3_length: 14
d_call: TRBD1
j_call: TRBJ1-1
cdr3_nt: TGCAGCGTTGACAGGGGGCGGCGGAACACTGAAGCTTTCTTT
cdr3_aa: CSVDRGRRNTEAFF

clone_size: few
v_call: TRBV5-1
cdr3_length: 17
d_call: TRBD2
j_call: TRBJ2-7
cdr3_nt: TGCGCCAGCAGCTACAACCAACCTAGCGGGGGGGCCTACGAGCAGTACTTC
cdr3_aa: CASSYNQPSGGAYEQYF

clone_size: few
v_call: TRBV12-3/TRBV12-4
cdr3_length: 12
d_call: TRBD2
j_call: TRBJ2-7
cdr3_nt: TGTGCCAGCAGTTTGGCTGCGGGGGGCCTTTTTTTC
cdr3_aa: CASSLAAGGLFF

clone_size: .
v_call: TRBV28
cdr3_length: 17
d_call: .
j_call: TRBJ2-3
cdr3_nt: TGTGCCAGCAGTTTACCTTACCGGAGCTTGGGCACAGATACGCAGTATTTT
cdr3_aa: CASSLPYRSLGTDTQYF

clone_size: few
v_call: TRBV20-1
cdr3_length: 13
d_call: TRBD1
j_call: TRBJ2-1
cdr3_nt: TGCAGTGCTTCCCGGACAGGGTACAATGAGCAGTTCTTC
cdr3_aa: CSASRTGYNEQFF